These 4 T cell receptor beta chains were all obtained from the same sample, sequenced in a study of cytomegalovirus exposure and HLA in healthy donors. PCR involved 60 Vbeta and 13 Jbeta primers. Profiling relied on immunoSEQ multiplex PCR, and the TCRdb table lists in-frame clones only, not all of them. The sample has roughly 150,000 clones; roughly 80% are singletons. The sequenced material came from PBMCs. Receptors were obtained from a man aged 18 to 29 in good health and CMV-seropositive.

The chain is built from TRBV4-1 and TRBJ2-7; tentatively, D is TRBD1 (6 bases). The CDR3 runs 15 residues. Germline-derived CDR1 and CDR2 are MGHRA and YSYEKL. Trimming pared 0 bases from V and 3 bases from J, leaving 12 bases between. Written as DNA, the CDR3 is TGCGCCAGCAGCCAAGAGGGACCAGGGGTCTACGAGCAGTACTTC. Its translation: CASSQEGPGVYEQYF.

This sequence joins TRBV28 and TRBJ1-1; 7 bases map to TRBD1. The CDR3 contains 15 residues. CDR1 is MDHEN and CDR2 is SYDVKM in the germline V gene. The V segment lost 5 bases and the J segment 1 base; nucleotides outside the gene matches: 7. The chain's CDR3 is CASSQDRTGNTEAFF. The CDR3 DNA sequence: TGTGCCAGCAGTCAAGACCGGACAGGGAACACTGAAGCTTTCTTT.

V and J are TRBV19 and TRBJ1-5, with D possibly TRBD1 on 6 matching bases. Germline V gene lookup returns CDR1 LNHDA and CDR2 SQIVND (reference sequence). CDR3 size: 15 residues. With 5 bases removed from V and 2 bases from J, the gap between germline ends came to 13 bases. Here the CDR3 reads CASSYDRFGNQPQHF. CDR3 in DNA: TGTGCCAGTAGTTACGACAGGTTCGGCAATCAGCCCCAGCATTTT. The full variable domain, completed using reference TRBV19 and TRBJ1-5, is DGGITQSPKYLFRKEGQNVTLSCEQNLNHDAMYWYRQDPGQGLRLIYYSQIVNDFQKGDIAEGYSVSREKKESFPLTVTSAQKNPTAFYLCASSYDRFGNQPQHFGDGTRLSIL.

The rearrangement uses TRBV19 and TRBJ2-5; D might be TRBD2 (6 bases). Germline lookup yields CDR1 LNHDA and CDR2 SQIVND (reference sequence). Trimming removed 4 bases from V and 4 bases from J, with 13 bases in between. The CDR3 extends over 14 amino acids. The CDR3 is CASSKLQGGETQYF. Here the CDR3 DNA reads TGTGCCAGTAGTAAACTTCAGGGAGGAGAGACCCAGTACTTC.